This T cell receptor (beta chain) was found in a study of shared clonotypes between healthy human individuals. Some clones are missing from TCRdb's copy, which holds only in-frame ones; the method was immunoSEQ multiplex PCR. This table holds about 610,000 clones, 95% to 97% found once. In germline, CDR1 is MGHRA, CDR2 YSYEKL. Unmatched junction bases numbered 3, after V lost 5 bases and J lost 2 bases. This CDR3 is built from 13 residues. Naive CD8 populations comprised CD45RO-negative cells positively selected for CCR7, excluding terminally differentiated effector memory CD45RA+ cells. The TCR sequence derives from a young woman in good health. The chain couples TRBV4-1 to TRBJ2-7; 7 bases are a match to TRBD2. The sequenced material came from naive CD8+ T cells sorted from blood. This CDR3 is CASSSGGTYEQYF. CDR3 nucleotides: TGCGCCAGCAGCTCCGGGGGGACCTACGAGCAGTACTTC.